The 28 T cell receptor beta chains below were found in one sample sequenced in a study of blood T cell repertoires in COVID-19. Clones were read by immunoSEQ multiplex PCR, and TCRdb kept only the in-frame ones, dropping some. The sample includes some 250,000 clones, roughly 84% of them seen just once. The sample taken for sequencing was peripheral blood. These receptors originate from a man aged 45-60 years with active or convalescent COVID-19.

The chain couples TRBV28 to TRBJ2-7, with D tentatively TRBD1 (5 bases). V shed 7 bases and J shed 0 bases, with 16 bases lying between them. This CDR3 spans 15 amino acids. The germline gives CDR1 MDHEN, CDR2 SYDVKM. The CDR3: CASIDSTVTSYEQYF. The CDR3 region has the DNA TGTGCCAGCATCGATTCGACAGTCACCTCCTACGAGCAGTACTTC. The full variable domain, with the rest looked up from reference TRBV28 and TRBJ2-7, is DVKVTQSSRYLVKRTGEKVFLECVQDMDHENMFWYRQDPGLGLRLIYFSYDVKMKEKGDIPEGYSVSREKKERFSLILESASTNQTSMYLCASIDSTVTSYEQYFGPGTRLTVT.

The rearrangement links TRBV30 to TRBJ1-6; no definite D call. The V end lost 4 bases, the J end lost 5 bases, and 12 bases lay between the germline ends. CDR1 and CDR2 from the germline V gene are GTSNPN and SVGIG (reference sequence). The CDR3 has 14 amino acids. The CDR3 sequence: CAWMEQLNNSPLHF. DNA for the CDR3: TGTGCCTGGATGGAACAGCTTAATAATTCACCCCTCCACTTT.

The chain uses TRBV28 and TRBJ1-5, with a tentative D call TRBD1 (5 bases). Trimming cost V 8 bases and J 2 bases, with 16 bases left between them. Germline V lookup: CDR1 MDHEN, CDR2 SYDVKM. The CDR3 has 15 amino acids. The CDR3 here is CASLKQGVGNQPQHF. Written as DNA, the CDR3 is TGTGCCAGCTTGAAGCAGGGTGTAGGCAATCAGCCCCAGCATTTT.

The rearrangement uses TRBV6-5 and TRBJ2-5, with a weak D call TRBD1 (5 bases). In germline, CDR1 is MNHEY, CDR2 SVGAGI. V lost 2 bases and J 4 bases, leaving 11 bases between the germline ends. The CDR3 totals 14 residues. The CDR3 protein is CASSYQLRGETQYF. The CDR3 nucleotides are TGTGCCAGCAGTTACCAGCTAAGGGGAGAGACCCAGTACTTC.

The rearrangement joins TRBV15 to TRBJ2-7; D is unclear. This CDR3 comprises 13 residues. Looked up from germline, CDR1 is LNHNV and CDR2 is YYDKDF (reference sequence). V gave up 0 bases and J gave up 5 bases, with 8 bases separating them. CDR3 bases: TGTGCCACCAGCAGAGATGGGCTCGACGAGCAGTACTTC. Its translation is CATSRDGLDEQYF.

This chain uses TRBV2 with TRBJ2-5; maybe TRBD1 (5 bases). Germline V gives CDR1 SNHLY, CDR2 FYNNEI. The germline V and J ends were trimmed by 8 bases and 3 bases, with 13 bases remaining between them. The CDR3 length is 13 residues. The CDR3 sequence: CASARDSKETQYF. As DNA, the CDR3 is TGTGCCAGCGCCCGAGACAGTAAAGAGACCCAGTACTTC.

The rearrangement uses TRBV28 and TRBJ2-4; D perhaps matches TRBD2 (6 bases). Trimming stripped 5 bases from V and 4 bases from J, with 21 bases between. Germline lookup yields CDR1 MDHEN and CDR2 SYDVKM. The length of the CDR3 is 17 residues. The CDR3 coding sequence is TGTGCCAGCAGTCCCCGTTTTGACGAGCGGGCTAAAAACATTCAGTACTTC. Encoded protein: CASSPRFDERAKNIQYF.

The chain carries TRBV5-1 and TRBJ1-2; TRBD1 might be the D (5 bases). CDR1 and CDR2 from the germline V gene are SGHRS and YFSETQ. The CDR3 spans 14 residues. V dropped 4 bases and J dropped 4 bases, with 14 bases sitting between them. The CDR3 here is CASSPADIIYGYTF. CDR3 nucleotides: TGCGCCAGCAGCCCCGCGGACATAATCTATGGCTACACCTTC.

Turning to this clone: The sample has other DNA sequences that encode this CDR3 too. The rearrangement joins TRBV6-1 to TRBJ1-2, with no clear D. V was trimmed by 2 bases and J by 8 bases, leaving 6 bases between them. The CDR3 is made up of 11 amino acids. The germline gives CDR1 MNHNS, CDR2 SASEGT. CDR3 sequence (DNA): TGTGCCAGCAGTGAATCCCTAGGCTACACCTTC. Residues: CASSESLGYTF.

The J gene is TRBJ2-1, the V gene TRBV6-1; 7 nucleotides line up with TRBD1. Germline assignment: CDR1 MNHNS and CDR2 SASEGT. This CDR3 comprises 12 residues. V trimming: 0 bases; J trimming: 15 bases; junction bases outside the gene matches: 5. CDR3 nucleotide sequence: TGTGCCAGCAGTGAAGCGACAGGGTTCCCGTTCTTC. It encodes CASSEATGFPFF.

The chain joins TRBV5-1 to TRBJ2-1; TRBD2 matches at 12 bases. The CDR3 has 16 amino acids. The junction had 11 bases not matched to a gene; V was cut back by 4 bases and J by 9 bases. Looked up from germline, CDR1 is SGHRS and CDR2 is YFSETQ. For the CDR3, the DNA is TGCGCCAGCAGCACCTATCCTAGCGGGGGGGCCGCTGAGCAGTTCTTC. It specifies CASSTYPSGGAAEQFF.

The chain joins TRBV11-1 to TRBJ2-5, with 11 bases lining up with TRBD2. Germline CDR1 is SGHAT and CDR2 is FQDESV (reference sequence). CDR3 size: 16 residues. J lost 1 base, V lost 2 bases, and 3 bases had no gene match. The CDR3 loop reads CASSLTGLAGQETQYF. The CDR3 coding sequence is TGTGCCAGCAGCTTAACCGGACTAGCGGGCCAAGAGACCCAGTACTTC. Using reference TRBV11-1 and TRBJ2-5 for the parts outside the CDR3, the full variable domain is EAEVAQSPRYKITEKSQAVAFWCDPISGHATLYWYRQILGQGPELLVQFQDESVVDDSQLPKDRFSAERLKGVDSTLKIQPAELGDSAMYLCASSLTGLAGQETQYFGPGTRLLVL.

CDR3 nucleotide sequence: TGTGCCAGCAGTGAAGCCGGGGTTGGCACAGATACGCAGTATTTT. Translation gives CASSEAGVGTDTQYF. This chain joins TRBV2 and TRBJ2-3; a possible D gene is TRBD2 (5 bases). The CDR3 contains 15 residues. The V end was cut by 0 bases, the J end by 1 base, with 8 bases between. Germline assignment: CDR1 SNHLY and CDR2 FYNNEI.

The rearrangement joins TRBV20-1 to TRBJ2-3; D unresolved. This CDR3 is 10 amino acids long. Between the trimmed V and J ends, which lost 5 bases and 12 bases, there was a span of 12 bases. The germline V gene has CDR1 DFQATT and CDR2 SNEGSKA (reference sequence). CDR3 protein: CSAPLPHQYF. CDR3 nucleotide sequence: TGCAGTGCTCCCCTACCCCACCAGTATTTT.

The V and J genes are TRBV10-3 and TRBJ2-1, with D possibly matching TRBD1 (6 bases). The V and J ends lost 5 bases and 8 bases respectively, with 16 bases between them. This CDR3 region has 14 residues. CDR1 and CDR2 (germline): ENHRY, SYGVKD. For the CDR3, the DNA is TGTGCCATCAGTAAAACAGGGCCTGGGGATGAGCAGTTCTTC. Protein sequence: CAISKTGPGDEQFF.

This clone was picked up one time. The rearrangement joins TRBV28 to TRBJ1-2; 7 bases are shared with TRBD1. The CDR3 has 16 amino acids. J gave up 4 bases and V 1 base, and 9 bases lay outside the gene matches. Germline CDR1 MDHEN, CDR2 SYDVKM. The DNA of the CDR3 is TGTGCCAGCAGTTTATCCCTAGAGACAGGGACCTATGGCTACACCTTC. This translates into CASSLSLETGTYGYTF.

The chain carries TRBV28 and TRBJ2-7; possible D gene TRBD2, 5 bases. The germline V and J ends were trimmed by 4 bases and 0 bases, with 13 bases remaining between them. The CDR3 runs 15 residues. The germline V gene encodes CDR1 MDHEN and CDR2 SYDVKM. The CDR3 reads CASSSRTASSYEQYF. CDR3 DNA sequence: TGTGCCAGCAGTTCACGGACTGCAAGCTCCTACGAGCAGTACTTC.

This chain joins TRBV9 and TRBJ2-1; 7 bases agree with TRBD1. Germline V gives CDR1 SGDLS, CDR2 YYNGEE. The CDR3 consists of 15 residues. Trimming removed 4 bases from V and 2 bases from J; junction bases left unmatched: 6. Here the CDR3 DNA reads TGTGCCAGCAGCCCACTAGACAGGGCCTACAATGAGCAGTTCTTC. As protein: CASSPLDRAYNEQFF.

V usage is TRBV9 and J usage is TRBJ2-7; D remains ambiguous. Per the germline V gene, CDR1 is SGDLS and CDR2 is YYNGEE. This CDR3 has 15 amino acids. Trimming took off 0 bases at V and 3 bases at J, with 13 bases between the two ends. CDR3 bases: TGTGCCAGCAGCGTAGGGGTTGGGCTCTACTACGAGCAGTACTTC. Protein: CASSVGVGLYYEQYF.

Of note for this clone: A read error is likely here: a far larger clone is one base away. The DNA of the CDR3 is TGTGCCAGCAGTGGAGGGGGCAGCAATCAGCCCCAGCATTTT. This codes for CASSGGGSNQPQHF. V gene TRBV2 combines with J gene TRBJ1-5; 7 bases agree with TRBD1. Germline CDR1 SNHLY, CDR2 FYNNEI. The CDR3 runs to 14 residues. The junction had 1 base not matched to a gene; V was cut back by 4 bases and J by 1 base.

The chain recombines TRBV4-3 with TRBJ1-2; a possible D gene is TRBD1 (6 bases). Trimming shortened V by 2 bases and J by 1 base, and 11 bases separated the two germline ends. Germline values: CDR1 LGHNA, CDR2 YSLEER. The CDR3 is 15 residues long. CDR3 amino acids: CASSQNRDLNYGYTF. The CDR3 DNA follows: TGCGCCAGCAGCCAAAACAGGGATCTTAACTATGGCTACACCTTC.

Points on this clone: Other DNA sequences in the same sample also yield this CDR3. The gene calls are TRBV28 and TRBJ1-2; D not resolved. Germline CDR1 is MDHEN and CDR2 is SYDVKM. The CDR3 contains 11 residues. The V gene lost 7 bases and the J gene lost 1 base, with 4 bases spanning the gap. The CDR3 region has the DNA TGTGCCAGCACGGGTAACTATGGCTACACCTTC. It encodes CASTGNYGYTF.

The chain uses TRBV28 and TRBJ1-2; no firm D call. Deletions cut 7 bases from V and 8 bases from J, with 17 bases between. Per germline, CDR1 MDHEN and CDR2 SYDVKM. This CDR3 is 13 amino acids long. The CDR3 region is CASTDLLYGGYTF. The CDR3 DNA is TGTGCCAGCACGGATCTATTGTACGGGGGCTACACCTTC.

The chain joins TRBV6-5 to TRBJ1-5; D is unclear. The CDR3 consists of 14 residues. Trimming removed 7 bases at V and 2 bases at J, with 12 bases between. Germline V lookup: CDR1 MNHEY, CDR2 SVGAGI. The CDR3 sequence is CASKLEIGNQPQHF. Written as DNA, the CDR3 is TGTGCCAGCAAACTAGAAATCGGCAATCAGCCCCAGCATTTT.

V gene TRBV2 combines with J gene TRBJ2-5; TRBD1 matches 10 bases. From germline, CDR1 is SNHLY and CDR2 FYNNEI. The CDR3 contains 16 residues. Germline trimming cut 6 bases from V and 5 bases from J; bases unmatched to any gene: 12. The DNA of the CDR3 is TGTGCCAGCAGCGCGAGGGTAGGACAGGGGGGGGAGACCCAGTACTTC. Its translation is CASSARVGQGGETQYF. Combining the CDR3 with reference TRBV2 and TRBJ2-5 gives the whole variable domain EPEVTQTPSHQVTQMGQEVILRCVPISNHLYFYWYRQILGQKVEFLVSFYNNEISEKSEIFDDQFSVERPDGSNFTLKIRSTKLEDSAMYFCASSARVGQGGETQYFGPGTRLLVL.

The chain combines TRBV5-6 with TRBJ1-2, with TRBD1 matching over 7 bases. The CDR3 has 14 amino acids. J was trimmed by 4 bases and V by 4 bases; bases with no gene match: 7. The germline V gene encodes CDR1 SGHDT and CDR2 YYEEEE. The CDR3 coding sequence is TGTGCCAGCAGCCTTTTTCGGGACAGCTATGGCTACACCTTC. This translates into CASSLFRDSYGYTF. Drawing the rest from reference TRBV5-6 and TRBJ1-2, the complete variable domain is DAGVTQSPTHLIKTRGQQVTLRCSPKSGHDTVSWYQQALGQGPQFIFQYYEEEERQRGNFPDRFSGHQFPNYSSELNVNALLLGDSALYLCASSLFRDSYGYTFGSGTRLTVV.

The CDR3 region has the DNA TGTGCCAGCAGTTACAGGGACACCTACCGCCGGAACACCGGGGAGCTGTTTTTT. Its protein product is CASSYRDTYRRNTGELFF. The rearrangement uses TRBV6-2 or TRBV6-3 and TRBJ2-2; weak D call: TRBD1 (6 bases). V was shortened by 2 bases and J by 1 base, with 17 bases between the two germline ends. The CDR3 contains 18 residues. The germline V gene has CDR1 MNHEY and CDR2 SVGEGT.

The rearrangement joins TRBV27 to TRBJ2-7; D not certain. V was trimmed by 3 bases and J by 0 bases, leaving 15 bases between them. This CDR3 is 16 amino acids long. Germline loops: CDR1 MNHEY, CDR2 SMNVEV (reference sequence). DNA of the CDR3: TGTGCCAGCAGTTTGAAGGATACCCGGAGCTCCTACGAGCAGTACTTC. This translates into CASSLKDTRSSYEQYF.